The source of this T cell receptor beta chain is a study of blood T cell repertoires in COVID-19. As for the study in general: Material from acute and convalescent COVID-19 was sourced from the United States, Italy and Spain. PBMCs, B-cell-depleted T cells, or T cells were the source of the cDNA or gDNA that made up the material.

Original data processing: Reference gene primer amplification gave nucleated cell count estimates. The assay was immunoSEQ multiplex PCR, and TCRdb's table has in-frame clones only and misses some. From that table come the V and J calls and clone size; the DNA was used to work out D and trimming. The sample has 150,000 to 200,000 clones; nearly 80% are singletons. The CDR3 is 14 residues long. The germline CDR1 and CDR2 sequences are LNHDA and SQIVND (reference sequence). V lost 3 bases and J 6 bases, leaving 11 bases between the germline ends. Input material: peripheral blood. The chain recombines TRBV19 with TRBJ1-4; weak D call: TRBD1 (5 bases). The source is a woman between 65 and 79 years old with acute or convalescent COVID-19. CDR3 bases: TGTGCCAGTAGTATGGGGCAGGGTGATGAAAAACTGTTTTTT. Translation: CASSMGQGDEKLFF.